One and the same sample provided the 8 T cell receptor beta chains below, sequenced in a study of early T cells in non-severe SARS-CoV-2 infection (dated by TCRdb to 2020 to 2022). The library came from 5' RACE. The sequencer was a NextSeq 500. TCRdb reworked the public reads: Q25 trimming with fastp, MiXCR clone assembly, productive beta chains retained. CDR3 protein duplicates are merged, each entry listing the most common genes and DNA. The sample table shows approximately 69,000 distinct CDR3 sequences, and under 15% are seen once. 2.7% of the sample is in the top ten clones. Material: whole blood, obtained at baseline. These receptors all come from an adult who was a healthcare worker with PCR-confirmed SARS-CoV-2 infection or an uninfected control (not recorded which).

The chain combines TRBV5-4 with TRBJ2-7; D is perhaps TRBD2 (6 bases). CDR3 length: 15 residues. Germline values: CDR1 SGHNT, CDR2 YYREEE (reference sequence). Trimming took 2 bases from V and 5 from J, leaving 17 bases between them. The CDR3 loop is CASSLTLAHGNEQYF. The CDR3 DNA reads as TGTGCCAGCAGCTTAACACTAGCCCACGGCAACGAGCAGTACTTC. Drawing the rest from reference TRBV5-4 and TRBJ2-7, the complete variable domain is ETGVTQSPTHLIKTRGQQVTLRCSSQSGHNTVSWYQQALGQGPQFIFQYYREEENGRGNFPPRFSGLQFPNYSSELNVNALELDDSALYLCASSLTLAHGNEQYFGPGTRLTVT.

The V and J genes are TRBV5-1 and TRBJ2-7, with D perhaps matching TRBD1 or TRBD2 (5 bases each). CDR1 and CDR2 from the germline V gene are SGHRS and YFSETQ. Trimming shortened V by 3 bases and J by 0 bases, and 16 bases separated the two germline ends. The CDR3 length is 16 residues. Written as DNA, the CDR3 is TGCGCCAGCAGCTCCCCGACGGGGACCCTCTCCTACGAGCAGTACTTC. Translated: CASSSPTGTLSYEQYF.

The genes are TRBV24-1 and TRBJ2-2; D call uncertain. Trimming cost V 4 bases and J 3 bases, with 14 bases left between them. Germline values: CDR1 KGHDR, CDR2 SFDVKD. The CDR3 is made up of 16 amino acids. The CDR3 spells CATSDLTGRDTGELFF. The CDR3 nucleotides are TGTGCCACCAGTGACCTGACCGGACGGGACACCGGGGAGCTGTTTTTT.

This clonotype showed up just a few times. The CDR3 here is CASATGAASEQFF. CDR3 nucleotides: TGTGCCAGCGCGACAGGGGCCGCTAGTGAGCAGTTCTTC. The J gene is TRBJ2-1, the V gene TRBV11-2; TRBD1 matches 8 bases. This CDR3 has 13 amino acids. Germline assignment: CDR1 SGHAT and CDR2 FQNNGV. The V segment lost 8 bases and the J segment 9 bases; nucleotides outside the gene matches: 9.

The V and J genes are TRBV7-2 and TRBJ2-3; D is ambiguous. V lost 5 bases to trimming and J lost 6 bases, with 6 bases between them. CDR3 length: 11 amino acids. Germline lookup yields CDR1 SGHTA and CDR2 FQGNSA. CDR3 sequence (DNA): TGTGCCAGCAGCAGTGCGGATACGCAGTATTTT. Amino acids: CASSSADTQYF. The full variable domain, its missing parts supplied by reference TRBV7-2 and TRBJ2-3, is GAGVSQSPSNKVTEKGKDVELRCDPISGHTALYWYRQSLGQGLEFLIYFQGNSAPDKSGLPSDRFSAERTGGSVSTLTIQRTQQEDSAVYLCASSSADTQYFGPGTRLTVL.

The J gene is TRBJ1-1, the V gene TRBV9; TRBD1 aligns across 9 bases. CDR3 length: 17 residues. The germline CDR1 and CDR2 sequences are SGDLS and YYNGEE. Trimming cost V 3 bases and J 0 bases; bases outside gene matches: 9. The CDR3 DNA reads as TGTGCCAGCAGCGCCCTGGGGACAGGGAACATGAACACTGAAGCTTTCTTT. It specifies CASSALGTGNMNTEAFF.

DNA for the CDR3: TGCGCCAGCAGCGGACAGGGATTCGGGGAGCTGTTTTTT. It yields the protein CASSGQGFGELFF. V is TRBV5-1 and J is TRBJ2-2; 8 nucleotides agree with TRBD1. The CDR3 sequence is 13 residues long. J gave up 7 bases and V 4 bases, and 3 bases lay outside the gene matches. Germline assignment: CDR1 SGHRS and CDR2 YFSETQ. Full variable domain (missing parts from reference TRBV5-1 and TRBJ2-2): KAGVTQTPRYLIKTRGQQVTLSCSPISGHRSVSWYQQTPGQGLQFLFEYFSETQRNKGNFPGRFSGRQFSNSRSEMNVSTLELGDSALYLCASSGQGFGELFFGEGSRLTVL.

Ten or more counts support this clonotype. The chain is built from TRBV10-1 and TRBJ2-5; D uncertain. Trimming shortened V by 3 bases and J by 1 base, and 9 bases separated the two germline ends. This CDR3 has 14 amino acids. Germline V gives CDR1 WNHNN, CDR2 SYGVQD (reference sequence). The CDR3 is CASSELGFQETQYF. DNA of the CDR3: TGCGCCAGCAGTGAACTGGGGTTCCAAGAGACCCAGTACTTC.